The 19 T cell receptor beta chains listed next were all sequenced from one sample in a study of patients and donors after allogeneic stem cell transplantation. TCRdb used MiXCR to reprocess the RT-PCR reads, holding one entry per CDR3 protein. The table has about 960,000 distinct CDR3 sequences, about a sixth seen once; the top ten hold around 6%. Sequencing input: blood, either unsorted or a sorted T cell fraction (not recorded which). Receptor source: a human donor who was either an allogeneic HSCT recipient or a stem cell or donor lymphocyte infusion donor (not recorded which). It is not recorded whose cells these are; they may come from a transplant donor.

This clonotype has just a few counts. V gene TRBV12-3 or TRBV12-4 combines with J gene TRBJ1-4; TRBD1 aligns across 8 bases. V gave up 5 bases and J gave up 3 bases; unmatched junction bases: 5. This CDR3 has 15 residues. DNA of the CDR3: TGTGCCAGCAGTAGAGGGACAGGACCTAATGAAAAACTGTTTTTT. Encoded protein: CASSRGTGPNEKLFF.

This clonotype was counted only a few times. This chain joins TRBV2 and TRBJ1-2; 7 bases line up with TRBD1. The V gene's germline CDR1 is SNHLY and CDR2 FYNNEI. The junction had 11 bases not matched to a gene; V was cut back by 2 bases and J by 8 bases. This CDR3 spans 15 amino acids. The CDR3 here is CASSERGTVSVGYTF. DNA for the CDR3: TGTGCCAGCAGTGAAAGGGGGACAGTCTCCGTGGGCTACACCTTC.

This clonotype was observed a handful of times. The genes are TRBV6-2 or TRBV6-3 and TRBJ2-7; D remains ambiguous. Trimming shortened V by 6 bases and J by 2 bases, and 14 bases separated the two germline ends. The CDR3 extends over 14 amino acids. Germline V gene sequence: CDR1 MNHEY, CDR2 SVGEGT. The DNA of the CDR3 is TGTGCCAGCAGCCGACCCCCGGCCACCTACGAGCAGTACTTC. Its protein product is CASSRPPATYEQYF.

This clonotype has only a few counts. This chain connects TRBV12-3 or TRBV12-4 to TRBJ2-7; the D is unclear. The CDR3 extends over 12 amino acids. V was pared by 8 bases and J by 1 base, with 9 bases between. The CDR3 DNA reads TGTGCCAGCGGGCCCGCTTCCTACGAGCAGTACTTC. Its translation is CASGPASYEQYF.

This clonotype has just a few counts. The rearrangement uses TRBV28 and TRBJ2-7; the D is unclear. The CDR3 totals 15 residues. V lost 6 bases and J lost 1, with 16 bases in between. Germline CDR1 MDHEN, CDR2 SYDVKM. CDR3 DNA sequence: TGTGCCAGCAGCCCAAGTTATCGGCCTTCCTACGAGCAGTACTTC. Residues: CASSPSYRPSYEQYF.

Only a few counts were recorded for this clonotype. The chain joins TRBV12-3 or TRBV12-4 to TRBJ2-1; 7 positions match TRBD2. V shed 4 bases, J shed 5 bases, and the junction held 5 bases outside the gene matches. CDR3 length: 14 residues. CDR3 protein: CASSSGLGHNEQFF. CDR3 nucleotides: TGTGCCAGCAGTTCCGGACTAGGGCACAATGAGCAGTTCTTC.

V gene TRBV2 combines with J gene TRBJ1-2, with D maybe TRBD1 (5 bases). In germline, CDR1 is SNHLY, CDR2 FYNNEI. V was cut by 3 bases and J by 4 bases, with 12 bases left in between. The CDR3 consists of 14 residues. CDR3 amino acids: CASSEGRGIYGYTF. CDR3 DNA: TGTGCCAGCAGTGAGGGGCGGGGTATCTATGGCTACACCTTC.

The CDR3: CATSALGTGALNTDTQYF. The CDR3, as DNA: TGTGCCACCAGTGCCCTTGGGACAGGCGCCCTCAACACAGATACGCAGTATTTT. The gene calls are TRBV24-1 and TRBJ2-3; 8 bases are shared with TRBD1. The CDR3 runs to 18 residues. Trimming at V came to 5 bases and at J to 2 bases, leaving 14 bases not matched to a gene. Per germline, CDR1 KGHDR and CDR2 SFDVKD.

This clonotype was found a few times. The junction differs from germline at one of its ends, possibly a read error. The gene calls are TRBV6-2 or TRBV6-3 and TRBJ2-5; 11 bases align to TRBD2. The CDR3 consists of 16 residues. Per the germline V gene, CDR1 is MNHEY and CDR2 is SVGEGT. This CDR3 is CASSYSGGTSGQTQYF. The CDR3 nucleotides read TGTGCCAGCAGCTACTCGGGGGGGACTAGCGGCCAGACCCAGTACTTC.

This clonotype appeared many times. The rearrangement links TRBV12-3 or TRBV12-4 to TRBJ2-1; tentatively, D is TRBD1 (6 bases). The CDR3 totals 14 residues. Trimming left V 2 bases short and J 7 bases short, with 12 bases between. CDR3: CASSLQQGINEQFF. The CDR3 nucleotides are TGTGCCAGCAGTTTACAACAGGGAATAAATGAGCAGTTCTTC.

V gene TRBV11-2 combines with J gene TRBJ1-1; D is uncertain. Germline assignment: CDR1 SGHAT and CDR2 FQNNGV. V was cut by 7 bases and J by 1 base, with 13 bases left in between. The CDR3 covers 14 residues. CDR3 coding DNA: TGTGCCAGCAACCCCCTAGGGCGGAACACTGAAGCTTTCTTT. Protein product: CASNPLGRNTEAFF.

This sequence joins TRBV7-6 and TRBJ2-5; 8 positions agree with TRBD2. Germline CDR1 reads SGHVS; CDR2 reads FNYEAQ. The CDR3 is made up of 15 amino acids. Losses at the gene ends were 2 bases for V and 5 bases for J; bases not matched to a gene: 7. In nucleotides, the CDR3 is TGTGCCAGCAGCTTACCCGGGGGGGGCAGGGAGACCCAGTACTTC. Translating it yields CASSLPGGGRETQYF. The complete variable domain, with remaining parts taken from reference TRBV7-6 and TRBJ2-5, reads GAGVSQSPRYKVTKRGQDVALRCDPISGHVSLYWYRQALGQGPEFLTYFNYEAQQDKSGLPNDRFSAERPEGSISTLTIQRTEQRDSAMYRCASSLPGGGRETQYFGPGTRLLVL.

The chain employs TRBV9 and TRBJ2-6; D may be TRBD2 (7 bases). This CDR3 has 19 amino acids. With 0 bases removed from V and 1 base from J, the gap between germline ends came to 17 bases. Germline V gene sequence: CDR1 SGDLS, CDR2 YYNGEE. The CDR3 region is CASSVVSGGQGSGANVLTF. The CDR3, as DNA: TGTGCCAGCAGCGTAGTCTCCGGGGGGCAAGGGTCTGGGGCCAACGTCCTGACTTTC.

V usage is TRBV15 and J usage is TRBJ2-5; D gene uncertain. Germline values: CDR1 LNHNV, CDR2 YYDKDF (reference sequence). With 8 bases removed from V and 3 bases from J, the gap between germline ends came to 4 bases. This CDR3 is built from 10 residues. CDR3 bases: TGTGCCACCTCAGAAGAGACCCAGTACTTC. Its translation is CATSEETQYF.

The rearrangement links TRBV20-1 to TRBJ2-7; 7 nucleotides line up with TRBD1. Germline V gene sequence: CDR1 DFQATT, CDR2 SNEGSKA (reference sequence). Trimming cost V 6 bases and J 0 bases; bases outside gene matches: 5. The CDR3 covers 13 residues. CDR3 nucleotides: TGCAGTGCCCCGGGACAGAGCTCCTACGAGCAGTACTTC. Its protein is CSAPGQSSYEQYF.

This clonotype occurred a few times. The chain couples TRBV25-1 to TRBJ1-1; 8 positions agree with TRBD1. With 7 bases clipped from V and 4 bases from J, the junction kept 17 bases outside the gene matches. The CDR3 runs 17 residues. Per the germline V gene, CDR1 is MGHDK and CDR2 is SYGVNS. CDR3 loop: CASIPTLGQGAATEAFF. The CDR3 bases are TGTGCCAGCATCCCTACTTTGGGGCAGGGGGCGGCCACTGAAGCTTTCTTT. Based on the CDR3 plus reference TRBV25-1 and TRBJ1-1, the full variable domain is EADIYQTPRYLVIGTGKKITLECSQTMGHDKMYWYQQDPGMELHLIHYSYGVNSTEKGDLSSESTVSRIRTEHFPLTLESARPSHTSQYLCASIPTLGQGAATEAFFGQGTRLTVV.

This clonotype came up many times. One end of the junction fails to match germline, which may point to a read error. The genes are TRBV5-1 and TRBJ1-1; 9 bases map to TRBD1. The V gene's germline CDR1 is SGHRS and CDR2 YFSETQ. The CDR3 length is 14 residues. DNA for the CDR3: TGTGCCAGCAGCTTACAGGGGGCGAACACTGAAGCTTTCTTT. Translation: CASSLQGANTEAFF.

V usage is TRBV27 and J usage is TRBJ2-1, with D possibly TRBD1 on 6 matching bases. The germline CDR1 and CDR2 sequences are MNHEY and SMNVEV (reference sequence). The CDR3 is 15 amino acids. V was cut by 5 bases and J by 4 bases, with 15 bases left in between. The CDR3 sequence: CASSLRDKGYNEQFF. DNA of the CDR3: TGTGCCAGCAGTCTCCGGGACAAAGGGTACAATGAGCAGTTCTTC.

This clonotype occurred a few times. The V gene is TRBV9, the J gene TRBJ1-6; D unclear. Between the trimmed V and J ends, which lost 4 bases and 8 bases, there was a span of 13 bases. The germline V gene encodes CDR1 SGDLS and CDR2 YYNGEE. The length of the CDR3 is 14 residues. CDR3 sequence reads: CASSKTVEHSPLHF. The CDR3 region has the DNA TGTGCCAGCAGCAAAACAGTCGAGCATTCACCCCTCCACTTT.